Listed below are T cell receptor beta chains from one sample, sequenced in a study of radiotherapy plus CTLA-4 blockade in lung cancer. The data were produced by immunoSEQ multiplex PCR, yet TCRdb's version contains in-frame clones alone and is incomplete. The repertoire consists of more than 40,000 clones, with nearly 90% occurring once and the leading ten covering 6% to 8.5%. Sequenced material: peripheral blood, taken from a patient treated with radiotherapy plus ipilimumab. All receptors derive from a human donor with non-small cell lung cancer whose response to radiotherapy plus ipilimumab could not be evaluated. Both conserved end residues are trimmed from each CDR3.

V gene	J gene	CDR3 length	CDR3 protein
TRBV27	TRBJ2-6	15	ASSLWDNYSGANVLT
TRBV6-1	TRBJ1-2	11	ASMSGTDYGYT
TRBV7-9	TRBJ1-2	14	ASSLASRGSGYGYT
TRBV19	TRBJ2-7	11	ASSIGGDYEQY
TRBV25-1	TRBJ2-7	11	ASRGPGSYEQY
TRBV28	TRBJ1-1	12	ASSLGQLNTEAF
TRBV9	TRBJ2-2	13	ASSVDQGGTGELF
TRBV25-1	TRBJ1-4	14	ASSGTATTLNEKLF
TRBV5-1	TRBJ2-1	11	ASSLVIVDEQF
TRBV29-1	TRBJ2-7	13	SVRVATGRGGEQY
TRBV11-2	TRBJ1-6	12	ASIPQGAGSPLH
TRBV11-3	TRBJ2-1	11	ASSLDLQQEQF
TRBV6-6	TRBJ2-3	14	ASRPPGTPSTDTQY
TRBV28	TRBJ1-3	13	ASIPQVRSGNTIY
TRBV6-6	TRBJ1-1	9	ASRHQGLAF
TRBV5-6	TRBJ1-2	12	ASSPWDRNYGYT
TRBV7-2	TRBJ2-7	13	ASSPGLASTYEQY
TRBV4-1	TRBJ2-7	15	ASSQDSGTGVSYEQY